A single sample is the source of the 19 T cell receptor beta chains below, sequenced in a study of metastatic and nonmetastatic thyroid tumors. No patient had received any treatment before thyroid surgery. Using MiXCR, TCRdb reanalyzed the PCR reads. The sample consists of 34,000 or so clones, about 20% of them appearing once. The sequencing sample was made of blood. These receptors all come from a female donor with papillary thyroid cancer or a benign thyroid nodule (not recorded which). Some clones in this sample may be carry-over from other donors' samples.

This clone is categorized as medium-sized. This rearrangement joins TRBV4-1 to TRBJ2-2; TRBD1 is a possible D gene (6 bases). CDR3 size: 15 residues. Trimming took 2 bases from V and 15 from J, leaving 22 bases between them. Germline assignment: CDR1 MGHRA and CDR2 YSYEKL. The CDR3, as DNA: TGCGCCAGCAGCCAACCCATTATCCGGGACACATTGATGTTTTTT. As protein: CASSQPIIRDTLMFF.

This clone was counted many times. The rearrangement links TRBV18 to TRBJ1-2; no firm D call. Trimming removed 3 bases from V and 4 bases from J, with 9 bases in between. The CDR3 is 13 amino acids. Germline V gene data show CDR1 as KGHSH and CDR2 as LQKENI. As DNA, the CDR3 is TGTGCCAGCTCACCGGAGGGAGCCTATGGCTACACCTTC. Translating gives CASSPEGAYGYTF. Full variable domain (outside the CDR3, taken from reference TRBV18 and TRBJ1-2): NAGVMQNPRHLVRRRGQEARLRCSPMKGHSHVYWYRQLPEEGLKFMVYLQKENIIDESGMPKERFSAEFPKEGPSILRIQQVVRGDSAAYFCASSPEGAYGYTFGSGTRLTVV.

Ten or more counts support this clone. The chain joins TRBV6-2 or TRBV6-3 to TRBJ2-2; D unresolved. The germline V gene encodes CDR1 MNHEY and CDR2 SVGEGT. The CDR3 has 13 residues. The germline V and J ends were trimmed by 2 bases and 5 bases, with 6 bases remaining between them. For the CDR3, the DNA is TGTGCCAGCAGTTACCTACTAACCGGGGAGCTGTTTTTT. The encoded protein is CASSYLLTGELFF.

By share, this clone ranks as medium-sized (0.01 to 0.1%). The chain employs TRBV20-1 and TRBJ2-2; D is uncertain. Germline CDR1 is DFQATT and CDR2 is SNEGSKA (reference sequence). V gave up 2 bases and J gave up 4 bases, with 5 bases separating them. The length of the CDR3 is 12 residues. The CDR3 here is CSARRGTGELFF. CDR3 in DNA: TGCAGTGCTAGAAGAGGCACCGGGGAGCTGTTTTTT.

Many counts were recorded for this clone. The chain links TRBV2 to TRBJ1-2; TRBD1 is a possible D gene (6 bases). Trimming left V 6 bases short and J 0 bases short, with 14 bases between. Germline V gene sequence: CDR1 SNHLY, CDR2 FYNNEI. The CDR3 contains 15 residues. The CDR3 DNA sequence: TGTGCCAGCAGGGGCCGGACAGCAACTAACTATGGCTACACCTTC. It specifies CASRGRTATNYGYTF.

At least ten counts were recorded for this clone. This rearrangement joins TRBV5-1 to TRBJ2-1; 10 bases match TRBD1. The CDR3 is 15 amino acids. J lost 9 bases, V lost 4 bases, and 10 bases had no gene match. Germline V CDR1 and CDR2: SGHRS, YFSETQ. The CDR3 loop is CASSPAGTGEGEQFF. In DNA form, the CDR3 reads TGCGCCAGCAGCCCCGCAGGGACAGGGGAGGGTGAGCAGTTCTTC.

Note on this clone: One end of the junction is discordant with germline, which a read error may explain. The V gene is TRBV7-2, the J gene TRBJ1-4; the match to TRBD1 covers 8 bases. The germline gives CDR1 SGHTA, CDR2 FQGNSA. The length of the CDR3 is 14 residues. The CDR3 region has the DNA TGTGCCAGCAGCCCACGACAGGGGAGTGAAATACTGTTTTTT. Encoded protein: CASSPRQGSEILFF.

There are many counts of this clone. Different DNA sequences within this sample yield the same CDR3. This rearrangement joins TRBV28 to TRBJ2-3; 10 bases line up with TRBD2. The CDR3 spans 14 residues. Unmatched junction bases numbered 1, after V lost 6 bases and J lost 1 base. Looked up from germline, CDR1 is MDHEN and CDR2 is SYDVKM. The CDR3 nucleotides are TGTGCCAGCAGAACTAGCGGGGGCACAGATACGCAGTATTTT. This codes for CASRTSGGTDTQYF.

This clone showed up just a few times. This chain links TRBV11-2 with TRBJ1-3; the D is unclear. Trimming pared 0 bases from V and 1 base from J, leaving 1 base between. CDR1 and CDR2 (germline): SGHAT, FQNNGV. The CDR3 sequence is 13 residues long. CDR3 bases: TGTGCCAGCAGCTTAGAATCTGGAAACACCATATATTTT. It yields the protein CASSLESGNTIYF.

In its sample, this clone was seen many times. V is TRBV24-1 and J is TRBJ2-1, with 10 nucleotides matching TRBD1. Germline assignment: CDR1 KGHDR and CDR2 SFDVKD. J lost 6 bases, V lost 3 bases, and 19 bases had no gene match. This CDR3 has 20 residues. CDR3 amino acids: CATSDDEGTGVNIGRNEQFF. CDR3 DNA: TGTGCCACCAGTGATGATGAAGGGACAGGGGTTAACATTGGCCGCAATGAGCAGTTCTTC.

This clone was found many times. The rearrangement joins TRBV5-1 to TRBJ2-3; 12 nucleotides align to TRBD2. The germline CDR1 and CDR2 sequences are SGHRS and YFSETQ. This CDR3 contains 17 residues. V lost 4 bases, J lost 8 bases, and 14 bases stayed unmatched. The CDR3 here is CASSPLQLASGGATQYF. The CDR3, as DNA: TGCGCCAGCAGCCCTCTGCAATTAGCTAGCGGGGGGGCTACGCAGTATTTT.

This clone came up many times. The chain recombines TRBV6-1 with TRBJ1-1; weak D call: TRBD1 (6 bases). CDR3 length: 12 amino acids. Per germline, CDR1 MNHNS and CDR2 SASEGT. V lost 2 bases, J lost 6 bases, and 7 bases lay in between. This chain's CDR3 is CASSEQGSEAFF. CDR3 nucleotide sequence: TGTGCCAGCAGTGAACAGGGGTCTGAAGCTTTCTTT.

Concerning this clone: A junction end diverges from the germline sequence, so it may reflect a read error. The chain couples TRBV6-4 to TRBJ2-7, with 7 nucleotides matching TRBD2. Germline V gene sequence: CDR1 MRHNA, CDR2 SNTAGT. CDR3 size: 12 residues. DNA of the CDR3: TGTGCCACCCAGCGGGAAGCCTACAAGCAGTACTTC. It is translated as CATQREAYKQYF.

The J gene is TRBJ2-1, the V gene TRBV27; no clear D. Trimming shortened V by 3 bases and J by 4 bases, and 19 bases separated the two germline ends. Germline loops: CDR1 MNHEY, CDR2 SMNVEV (reference sequence). The CDR3 contains 17 residues. This CDR3 reads CASSFWWGSPLYNEQFF. CDR3 in DNA: TGTGCCAGCAGTTTTTGGTGGGGTTCCCCCCTATACAATGAGCAGTTCTTC.

This clone was found many times. Here the CDR3 DNA reads TGCGCCAGCAGCTCCGGACTAGTTGGTACAGATACGCAGTATTTT. This encodes CASSSGLVGTDTQYF. The genes are TRBV5-1 and TRBJ2-3; 7 nucleotides align to TRBD2. The CDR3 is 15 residues long. CDR1 is SGHRS and CDR2 is YFSETQ in the germline V gene. Trimming cost V 3 bases and J 3 bases; bases outside gene matches: 7.

This clone was found many times. The J gene is TRBJ1-5, the V gene TRBV6-1; D is unresolved. The germline V and J ends were trimmed by 4 bases and 2 bases, with 21 bases remaining between them. CDR1 is MNHNS and CDR2 is SASEGT in the germline V gene. The CDR3 covers 18 residues. The CDR3, as DNA: TGTGCCAGCAGTGGAAAATCCGGACGGCCGCTGGGCAATCAGCCCCAGCATTTT. Translated: CASSGKSGRPLGNQPQHF.

The gene calls are TRBV30 and TRBJ2-2, with D possibly TRBD2 on 5 matching bases. Per the germline V gene, CDR1 is GTSNPN and CDR2 is SVGIG (reference sequence). Trimming took off 2 bases at V and 7 bases at J, with 5 bases between the two ends. The CDR3 is made up of 11 amino acids. CDR3 amino acids: CAWSRDGELFF. The CDR3 coding sequence is TGTGCCTGGAGTCGGGACGGGGAGCTGTTTTTT.

This clone was recorded a few times. The rearrangement joins TRBV28 to TRBJ2-7, with no clear D. Germline V CDR1 and CDR2: MDHEN, SYDVKM. The CDR3 is 12 amino acids. Deletions cut 8 bases from V and 4 bases from J, with 12 bases between. The CDR3, as DNA: TGTGCCAGCGTCTCGGCCCATTACGAGCAGTACTTC. The encoded protein is CASVSAHYEQYF.

This clone was counted a few times. The chain carries TRBV6-1 and TRBJ2-2, with a tentative D call TRBD1 (5 bases). This CDR3 is 12 amino acids long. V was trimmed by 6 bases and J by 4 bases, leaving 6 bases between them. Per the germline V gene, CDR1 is MNHNS and CDR2 is SASEGT. The CDR3 nucleotides are TGTGCCAGCAGGGGGCCCACCGGGGAGCTGTTTTTT. It yields the protein CASRGPTGELFF.